The text below deals with one T cell receptor beta chain. The germline V gene has CDR1 ENHRY and CDR2 SYGVKD. The V gene lost 9 bases and the J gene lost 0 bases, with 9 bases spanning the gap. The CDR3 is 13 residues long. These data originate in a study of T cells in narcolepsy. Assay: immunoSEQ multiplex PCR; the TCRdb copy retains only in-frame clones and omits some. The sample lists some 17,000 clones; 86% were seen once. The chain combines TRBV10-3 with TRBJ1-3; no clear D. This TCR derives from a human donor in good health. Sequenced: memory (CD45RA-) CD4+ T cells from blood. CDR3 in amino acids: CAIHASSGNTIYF. The CDR3 region has the DNA TGTGCCATTCATGCCTCCTCTGGAAACACCATATATTTT.